This record covers a single T cell receptor (beta chain). This sample was included in a study of blood T cell repertoires in COVID-19. Per germline, CDR1 SQVTM and CDR2 ANQGSEA. The junction had 7 bases not matched to a gene; V was cut back by 6 bases and J by 3 bases. CDR3 length: 15 amino acids. TCRdb keeps only in-frame clones here, not all; method: immunoSEQ multiplex PCR. The sample carries around 77,000 clones, approximately 90% recorded once. The V gene is TRBV29-1, the J gene TRBJ2-3, with 12 bases identical to TRBD2. Sequenced sample: peripheral blood. This sequence originates from a man between 65 and 79 years old with active or convalescent COVID-19. The CDR3 region is CSVWLAGGGTDTQYF. DNA of the CDR3: TGCAGCGTGTGGCTAGCGGGAGGGGGGACAGATACGCAGTATTTT.